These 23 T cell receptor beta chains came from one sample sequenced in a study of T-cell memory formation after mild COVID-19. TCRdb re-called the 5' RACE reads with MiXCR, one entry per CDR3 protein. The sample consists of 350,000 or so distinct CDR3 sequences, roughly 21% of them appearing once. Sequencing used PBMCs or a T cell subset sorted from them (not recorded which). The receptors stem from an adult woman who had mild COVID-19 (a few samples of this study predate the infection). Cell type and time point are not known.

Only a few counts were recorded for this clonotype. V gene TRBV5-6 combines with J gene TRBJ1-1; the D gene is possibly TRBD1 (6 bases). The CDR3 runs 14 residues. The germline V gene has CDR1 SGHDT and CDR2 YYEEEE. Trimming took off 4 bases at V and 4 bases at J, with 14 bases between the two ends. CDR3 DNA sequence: TGTGCCAGCAGCCGATTAACAGGGATCACTGAAGCTTTCTTT. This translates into CASSRLTGITEAFF.

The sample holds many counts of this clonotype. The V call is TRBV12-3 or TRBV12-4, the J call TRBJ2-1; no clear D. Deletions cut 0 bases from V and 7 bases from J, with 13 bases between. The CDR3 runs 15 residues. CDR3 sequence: CASSLAALGSNEQFF. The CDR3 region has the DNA TGTGCCAGCAGTTTAGCGGCCCTGGGGTCTAATGAGCAGTTCTTC.

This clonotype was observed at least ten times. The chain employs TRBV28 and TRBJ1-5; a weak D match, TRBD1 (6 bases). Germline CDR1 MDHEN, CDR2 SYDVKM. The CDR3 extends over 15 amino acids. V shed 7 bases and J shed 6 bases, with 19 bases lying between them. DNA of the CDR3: TGTGCCAGCACCTTAGGATTGCAGGGGAGTCAGCCCCAGCATTTT. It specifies CASTLGLQGSQPQHF.

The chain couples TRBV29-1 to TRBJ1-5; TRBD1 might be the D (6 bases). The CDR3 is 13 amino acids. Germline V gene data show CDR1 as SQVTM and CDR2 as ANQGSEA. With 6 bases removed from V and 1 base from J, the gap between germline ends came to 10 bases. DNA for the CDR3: TGCAGCGTCAGGGGTGGAAGCAATCAGCCCCAGCATTTT. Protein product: CSVRGGSNQPQHF.

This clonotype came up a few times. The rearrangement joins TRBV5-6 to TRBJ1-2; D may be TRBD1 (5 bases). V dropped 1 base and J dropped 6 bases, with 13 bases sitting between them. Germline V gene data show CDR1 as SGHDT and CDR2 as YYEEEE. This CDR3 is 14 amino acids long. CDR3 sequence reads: CASSLSPGTNGYTF. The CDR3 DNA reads TGTGCCAGCAGCTTGTCCCCGGGGACGAATGGCTACACCTTC.

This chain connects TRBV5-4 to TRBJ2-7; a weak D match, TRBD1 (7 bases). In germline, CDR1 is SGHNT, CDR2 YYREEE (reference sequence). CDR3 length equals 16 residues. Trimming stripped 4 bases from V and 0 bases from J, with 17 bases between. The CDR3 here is CASSPGGGTDSYEQYF. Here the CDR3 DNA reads TGTGCCAGCAGCCCGGGTGGGGGGACAGACTCCTACGAGCAGTACTTC.

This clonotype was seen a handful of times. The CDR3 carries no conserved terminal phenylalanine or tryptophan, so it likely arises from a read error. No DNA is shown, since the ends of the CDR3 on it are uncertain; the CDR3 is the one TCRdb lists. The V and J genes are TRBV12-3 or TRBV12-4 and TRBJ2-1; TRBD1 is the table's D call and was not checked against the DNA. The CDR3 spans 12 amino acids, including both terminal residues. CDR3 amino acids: CASSPIRGHPLL.

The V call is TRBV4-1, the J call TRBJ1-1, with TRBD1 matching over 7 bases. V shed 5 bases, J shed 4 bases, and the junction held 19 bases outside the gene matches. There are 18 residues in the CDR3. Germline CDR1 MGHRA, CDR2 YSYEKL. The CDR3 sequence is CASSKRTGTALKITEAFF. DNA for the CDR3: TGCGCCAGCAGCAAGAGAACCGGGACAGCGCTAAAAATCACTGAAGCTTTCTTT.

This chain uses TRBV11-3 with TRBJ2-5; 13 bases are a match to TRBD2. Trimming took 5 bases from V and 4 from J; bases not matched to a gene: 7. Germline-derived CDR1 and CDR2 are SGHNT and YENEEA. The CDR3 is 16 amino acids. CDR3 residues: CASSELAGGPLETQYF. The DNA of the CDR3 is TGTGCCAGCAGCGAACTAGCGGGGGGGCCTTTAGAGACCCAGTACTTC.

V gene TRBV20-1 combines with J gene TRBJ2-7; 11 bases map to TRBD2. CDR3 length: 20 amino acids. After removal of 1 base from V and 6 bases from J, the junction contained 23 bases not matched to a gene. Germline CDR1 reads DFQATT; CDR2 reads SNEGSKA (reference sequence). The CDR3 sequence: CSARAPGSGRAIGSILEQYF. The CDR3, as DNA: TGCAGTGCTAGAGCCCCGGGTAGCGGGAGGGCGATAGGTAGCATCCTCGAGCAGTACTTC.

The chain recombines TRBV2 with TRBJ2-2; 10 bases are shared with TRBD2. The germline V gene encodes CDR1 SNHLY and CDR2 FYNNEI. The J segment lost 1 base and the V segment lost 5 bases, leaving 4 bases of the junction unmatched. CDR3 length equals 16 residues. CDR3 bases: TGTGCCAGCAGTACACTAGCGGGGCAGAACACCGGGGAGCTGTTTTTT. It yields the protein CASSTLAGQNTGELFF.

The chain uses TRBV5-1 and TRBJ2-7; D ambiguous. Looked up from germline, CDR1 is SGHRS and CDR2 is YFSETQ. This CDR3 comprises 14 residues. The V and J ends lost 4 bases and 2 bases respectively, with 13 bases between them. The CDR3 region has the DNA TGCGCCAGCAGCATCGACAACCCACCCTACGAGCAGTACTTC. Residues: CASSIDNPPYEQYF. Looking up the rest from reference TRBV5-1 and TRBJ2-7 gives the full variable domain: KAGVTQTPRYLIKTRGQQVTLSCSPISGHRSVSWYQQTPGQGLQFLFEYFSETQRNKGNFPGRFSGRQFSNSRSEMNVSTLELGDSALYLCASSIDNPPYEQYFGPGTRLTVT.

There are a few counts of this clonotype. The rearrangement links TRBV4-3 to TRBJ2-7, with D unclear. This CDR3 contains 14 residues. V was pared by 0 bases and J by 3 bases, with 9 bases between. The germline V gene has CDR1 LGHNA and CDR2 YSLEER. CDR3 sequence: CASSQDYGGYEQYF. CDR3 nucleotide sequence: TGCGCCAGCAGCCAAGATTATGGCGGCTACGAGCAGTACTTC.

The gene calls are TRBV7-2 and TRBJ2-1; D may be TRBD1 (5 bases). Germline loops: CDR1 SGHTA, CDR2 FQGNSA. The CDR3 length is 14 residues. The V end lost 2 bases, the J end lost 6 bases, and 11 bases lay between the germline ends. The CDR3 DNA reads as TGTGCCAGCAGCTTACTACAGGACCGCAATGAGCAGTTCTTC. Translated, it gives CASSLLQDRNEQFF.

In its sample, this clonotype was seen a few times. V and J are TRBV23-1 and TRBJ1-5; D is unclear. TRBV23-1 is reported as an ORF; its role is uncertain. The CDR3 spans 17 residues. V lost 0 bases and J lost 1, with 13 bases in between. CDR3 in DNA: TGCGCCAGCAGTCAATCGGAGGAATACTTCAGCAATCAGCCCCAGCATTTT. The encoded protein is CASSQSEEYFSNQPQHF.

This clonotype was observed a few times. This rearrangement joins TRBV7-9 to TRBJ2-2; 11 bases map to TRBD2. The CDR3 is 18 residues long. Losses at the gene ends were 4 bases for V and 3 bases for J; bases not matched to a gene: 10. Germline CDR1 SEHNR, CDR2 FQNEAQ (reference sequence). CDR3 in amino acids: CASSSANSLAGDTGELFF. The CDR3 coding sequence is TGTGCCAGCAGCTCCGCCAATTCACTAGCGGGAGACACCGGGGAGCTGTTTTTT. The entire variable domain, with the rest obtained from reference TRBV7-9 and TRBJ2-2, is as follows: DTGVSQNPRHKITKRGQNVTFRCDPISEHNRLYWYRQTLGQGPEFLTYFQNEAQLEKSRLLSDRFSAERPKGSFSTLEIQRTEQGDSAMYLCASSSANSLAGDTGELFFGEGSRLTVL.

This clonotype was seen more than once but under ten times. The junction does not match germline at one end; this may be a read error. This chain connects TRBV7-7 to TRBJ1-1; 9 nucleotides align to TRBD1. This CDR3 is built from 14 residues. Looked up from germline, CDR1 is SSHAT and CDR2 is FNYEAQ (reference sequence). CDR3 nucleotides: TGTGCTAGCAGCTTCCGGACAGGGGTAACTGAAGCTTTCTTT. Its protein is CASSFRTGVTEAFF.

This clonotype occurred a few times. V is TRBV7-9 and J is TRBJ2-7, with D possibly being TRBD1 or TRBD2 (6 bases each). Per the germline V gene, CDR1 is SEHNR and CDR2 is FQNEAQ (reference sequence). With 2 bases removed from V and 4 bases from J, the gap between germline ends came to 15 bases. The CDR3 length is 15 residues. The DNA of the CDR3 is TGTGCCAGCAGCTTAACCGGCGGGGACACTTACGAGCAGTACTTC. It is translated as CASSLTGGDTYEQYF.

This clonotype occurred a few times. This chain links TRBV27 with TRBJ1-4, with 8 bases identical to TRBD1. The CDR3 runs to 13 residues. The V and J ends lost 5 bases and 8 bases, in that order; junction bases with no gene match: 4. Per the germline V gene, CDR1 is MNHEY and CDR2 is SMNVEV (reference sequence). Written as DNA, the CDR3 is TGTGCCAGCAGTCGCCGGACAGGGGAAAAACTGTTTTTT. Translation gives CASSRRTGEKLFF.

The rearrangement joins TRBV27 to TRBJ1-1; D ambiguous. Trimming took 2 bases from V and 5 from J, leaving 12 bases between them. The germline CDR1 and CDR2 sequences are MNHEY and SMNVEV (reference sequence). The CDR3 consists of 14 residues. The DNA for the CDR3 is TGTGCCAGCAGTTTAGCTAGGGTGGCTACTGAAGCTTTCTTT. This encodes CASSLARVATEAFF.

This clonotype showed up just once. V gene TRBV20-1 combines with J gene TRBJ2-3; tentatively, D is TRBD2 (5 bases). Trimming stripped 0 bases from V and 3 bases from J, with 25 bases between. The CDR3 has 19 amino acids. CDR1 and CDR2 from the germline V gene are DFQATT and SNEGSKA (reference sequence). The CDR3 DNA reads TGCAGTGCTAGAGACCTGGGTTTTGTGGGAGATATCGGGACAGATACGCAGTATTTT. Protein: CSARDLGFVGDIGTDTQYF.

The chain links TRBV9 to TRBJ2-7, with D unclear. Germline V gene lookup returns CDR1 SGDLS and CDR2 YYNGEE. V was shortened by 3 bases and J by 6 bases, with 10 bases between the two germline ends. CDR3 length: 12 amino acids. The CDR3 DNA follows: TGTGCCAGCAGCGCCCGGTCCGGCGAGCAGTACTTC. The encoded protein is CASSARSGEQYF.

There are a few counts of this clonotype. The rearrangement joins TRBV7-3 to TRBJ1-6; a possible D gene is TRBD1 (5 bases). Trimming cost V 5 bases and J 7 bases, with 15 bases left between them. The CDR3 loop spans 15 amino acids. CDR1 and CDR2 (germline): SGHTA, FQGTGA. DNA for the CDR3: TGTGCCAGCAGCCCCACCGGGACGGTAAATTCACCCCTCCACTTT. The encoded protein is CASSPTGTVNSPLHF.